This entry lists 15 T cell receptor beta chains sequenced from one sample in a study of cytomegalovirus exposure and HLA in healthy donors. PCR used 60 Vbeta primers and 13 Jbeta primers. Measured with immunoSEQ multiplex PCR; TCRdb has only the in-frame clones, and not every one. Here the sample table reports over 90,000 clones. The sequenced material came from PBMCs. The receptors here all came from a man between 40 and 49 years old in good health and CMV-seronegative.

Comments on this clone: Other nucleotide sequences from this sample produce the same CDR3. The rearrangement joins TRBV6-1 to TRBJ1-1, with D possibly being TRBD1 (6 bases). The CDR3 totals 14 residues. Looked up from germline, CDR1 is MNHNS and CDR2 is SASEGT. Trimming stripped 8 bases from V and 6 bases from J, with 19 bases between. CDR3 loop: CASETGLGVAEAFF. The CDR3 nucleotides are TGTGCCAGCGAAACAGGGTTGGGTGTTGCTGAAGCTTTCTTT.

CDR3: CASSWGLAEDTQYF. CDR3 DNA: TGCGCCAGCAGCTGGGGACTAGCTGAGGATACGCAGTATTTT. V usage is TRBV5-1 and J usage is TRBJ2-3; TRBD2 agrees at 9 bases. Germline V gene lookup returns CDR1 SGHRS and CDR2 YFSETQ. J gave up 6 bases and V 3 bases, and 5 bases lay outside the gene matches. The CDR3 runs 14 residues.

In DNA, the CDR3 is TGTGCCAGCAGCTCGAGGACAGGGCGAGTCGGGACCCAGTACTTC. Translating it yields CASSSRTGRVGTQYF. V gene TRBV7-2 combines with J gene TRBJ2-5; 8 nucleotides line up with TRBD1. The germline gives CDR1 SGHTA, CDR2 FQGNSA. V shed 4 bases, J shed 7 bases, and the junction held 11 bases outside the gene matches. The CDR3 is 15 amino acids.

The rearrangement uses TRBV30 and TRBJ2-7; 8 positions agree with TRBD1. Trimming at V came to 2 bases and at J to 7 bases, leaving 4 bases not matched to a gene. Germline V lookup: CDR1 GTSNPN, CDR2 SVGIG (reference sequence). This CDR3 is 12 amino acids long. CDR3 coding DNA: TGTGCCTGGAGTTCAGGGGGCCATGAGCAGTACTTC. Translating gives CAWSSGGHEQYF. Full variable domain (rest looked up from reference TRBV30 and TRBJ2-7): SQTIHQWPATLVQPVGSPLSLECTVEGTSNPNLYWYRQAAGRGLQLLFYSVGIGQISSEVPQNLSASRPQDRQFILSSKKLLLSDSGFYLCAWSSGGHEQYFGPGTRLTVT.

The genes are TRBV28 and TRBJ2-7, with a possible D match to TRBD1 (6 bases). Germline V gene data show CDR1 as MDHEN and CDR2 as SYDVKM. V lost 4 bases and J 5 bases, leaving 15 bases between the germline ends. The CDR3 has 14 amino acids. CDR3 sequence reads: CASSYGNRADEQYF. As DNA, the CDR3 is TGTGCCAGCAGTTACGGGAACAGGGCGGACGAGCAGTACTTC.

The chain is built from TRBV9 and TRBJ2-1, with 12 nucleotides matching TRBD2. The V segment lost 4 bases and the J segment 7 bases; nucleotides outside the gene matches: 21. Germline CDR1 is SGDLS and CDR2 is YYNGEE. This CDR3 is 20 amino acids long. CDR3 DNA sequence: TGTGCCAGCAGCCTTACCGTCGGACTAGCGGGGCATACTCGAAGGAATGAGCAGTTCTTC. It translates to CASSLTVGLAGHTRRNEQFF.

This sequence joins TRBV5-6 and TRBJ2-5; TRBD2 matches at 8 bases. J gave up 5 bases and V 0 bases, and 6 bases lay outside the gene matches. Germline CDR1 and CDR2: SGHDT and YYEEEE. This CDR3 is built from 15 residues. The CDR3 is CASSLAGRGTETQYF. CDR3 coding DNA: TGTGCCAGCAGCTTGGCCGGGAGGGGGACGGAGACCCAGTACTTC.

The V call is TRBV6-4, the J call TRBJ2-3; no firm D call. The V end lost 4 bases, the J end lost 0 bases, and 8 bases lay between the germline ends. Germline assignment: CDR1 MRHNA and CDR2 SNTAGT. The CDR3 loop spans 14 amino acids. The CDR3 bases are TGTGCCAGCAGTGCTAGTGCTAGCACAGATACGCAGTATTTT. This encodes CASSASASTDTQYF.

As concerns this clone: An end of the junction does not agree with germline; a read error may underlie this. The chain employs TRBV6-1 and TRBJ1-3, with 9 bases matching TRBD1. The CDR3 sequence is 13 residues long. Germline assignment: CDR1 MNHNS and CDR2 SASEGT. In DNA form, the CDR3 reads TGTGCCGGCAGACAGGGGGGTGGAAACACCATATATTTT. Its translation: CAGRQGGGNTIYF.

V gene TRBV27 combines with J gene TRBJ2-7, with TRBD1 as a possible D gene (6 bases). Germline V gene sequence: CDR1 MNHEY, CDR2 SMNVEV (reference sequence). The CDR3 covers 11 residues. The ends were cut back, 10 bases at V and 4 bases at J, with 11 bases in the middle. This CDR3 reads CATSTGYEQYF. The CDR3, as DNA: TGTGCCACCTCTACAGGGTACGAGCAGTACTTC.

As to this clone: Other nucleotide sequences in the sample specify the same CDR3. The chain joins TRBV5-1 to TRBJ1-1; TRBD1 agrees at 9 bases. CDR3 length equals 15 residues. Losses at the gene ends were 0 bases for V and 4 bases for J; bases not matched to a gene: 4. Germline loops: CDR1 SGHRS, CDR2 YFSETQ. The CDR3 DNA reads as TGCGCCAGCAGCTTGGTGGGACAGGGTTCCACTGAAGCTTTCTTT. It yields the protein CASSLVGQGSTEAFF.

This rearrangement joins TRBV19 to TRBJ1-6; the match to TRBD1 covers 7 bases. From germline, CDR1 is LNHDA and CDR2 SQIVND (reference sequence). The ends lost 6 bases at V and 10 bases at J; junction bases unmatched: 9. The CDR3 consists of 14 residues. The CDR3 DNA reads as TGTGCCAGTAGCCCTAATACAGGGGAATCACCCCTCCACTTT. Translated, it gives CASSPNTGESPLHF.

The chain has TRBV7-2 and TRBJ2-2, with 9 positions matching TRBD2. Germline CDR1 SGHTA, CDR2 FQGNSA. V lost 4 bases and J lost 5; bases outside the gene matches: 11. The CDR3 totals 17 residues. The CDR3 here is CASSSRVAGVVTGELFF. DNA for the CDR3: TGTGCCAGCAGCTCCCGGGTAGCGGGAGTTGTTACCGGGGAGCTGTTTTTT.

The chain uses TRBV19 and TRBJ1-2; 7 bases line up with TRBD1. Germline trimming cut 6 bases from V and 5 bases from J; bases unmatched to any gene: 12. Germline lookup yields CDR1 LNHDA and CDR2 SQIVND (reference sequence). This CDR3 comprises 15 residues. CDR3 loop: CASRTRRQGNYGYTF. CDR3 sequence (DNA): TGTGCCAGTAGGACGAGAAGACAGGGTAATTATGGCTACACCTTC.

This chain connects TRBV7-6 to TRBJ2-2, with D maybe TRBD1 (6 bases). Germline values: CDR1 SGHVS, CDR2 FNYEAQ. This CDR3 spans 17 amino acids. The germline V and J ends were trimmed by 4 bases and 0 bases, with 15 bases remaining between them. In DNA form, the CDR3 reads TGTGCCAGCAGCTCTCGAAGACAGGTCGCGAACACCGGGGAGCTGTTTTTT. Protein sequence: CASSSRRQVANTGELFF.